These T cell receptor beta chains were read from a single sample in a study of OX40 agonist ivuxolimab in advanced cancers. The protocol was immunoSEQ multiplex PCR, while the TCRdb copy is restricted to in-frame clones and leaves out a portion. This table has more than 65,000 clones, around 80% appearing once. Source: CD4+ or CD8+ T cells sorted from blood, taken in a trial of the OX40 agonist ivuxolimab. The receptors were gathered from an adult with an advanced solid tumor such as melanoma, head and neck, liver or kidney cancer. The CDR3 runs from the conserved cysteine through the conserved F or W. Fields, in order: CDR3 protein, CDR3 DNA, V gene, J gene, D gene, clone size. A D gene is named only where the DNA matches it firmly. Expanded clones get a size class; other rows say once, few or many, or leave the size out.

cdr3_aa: CASSLIGIGELFF; cdr3_nt: TGTGCCAGCAGTTTAATTGGGATCGGGGAGCTGTTTTTT; v_call: TRBV27; j_call: TRBJ2-2; d_call: -; clone_size: -
cdr3_aa: CASSLDEGSYNEQFF; cdr3_nt: TGCGCCAGCAGCTTAGATGAAGGGTCCTACAATGAGCAGTTCTTC; v_call: TRBV5-1; j_call: TRBJ2-1; d_call: -; clone_size: -
cdr3_aa: CASSSRVGNEKLFF; cdr3_nt: TGCGCCAGCAGCTCCAGGGTAGGTAATGAAAAACTGTTTTTT; v_call: TRBV5-1; j_call: TRBJ1-4; d_call: -; clone_size: once
cdr3_aa: CASSSTRFGTSEQETQYF; cdr3_nt: TGCGCCAGCAGCTCTACCCGATTCGGGACTAGCGAACAAGAGACCCAGTACTTC; v_call: TRBV5-1; j_call: TRBJ2-5; d_call: TRBD2; clone_size: -
cdr3_aa: CASSPPSTAVSGNTIYF; cdr3_nt: TGTGCCAGCTCACCACCTTCAACAGCGGTCTCTGGAAACACCATATATTTT; v_call: TRBV18; j_call: TRBJ1-3; d_call: -; clone_size: -
cdr3_aa: CASSLAGQGRAEAFF; cdr3_nt: TGCGCCAGCAGCTTGGCCGGACAGGGAAGGGCTGAAGCTTTCTTT; v_call: TRBV5-1; j_call: TRBJ1-1; d_call: TRBD1; clone_size: -
cdr3_aa: CASSGGSQPQHF; cdr3_nt: TGTGCCAGCAGTGGTGGTAGTCAGCCCCAGCATTTT; v_call: TRBV6-1; j_call: TRBJ1-5; d_call: -; clone_size: -
cdr3_aa: CASSRGATSVSYNEQFF; cdr3_nt: TGTGCCAGTAGTAGGGGGGCGACTAGCGTCTCCTACAATGAGCAGTTCTTC; v_call: TRBV19; j_call: TRBJ2-1; d_call: TRBD2; clone_size: -
cdr3_aa: CASSRRTTSGNEQYF; cdr3_nt: TGCGCCAGCAGCCGTCGAACTACGTCAGGGAACGAGCAGTACTTC; v_call: TRBV4-3; j_call: TRBJ2-7; d_call: -; clone_size: -
cdr3_aa: CASSVALSLPGGAQETQYF; cdr3_nt: TGTGCCAGCAGCGTAGCTCTCTCGCTCCCGGGAGGGGCCCAAGAGACCCAGTACTTC; v_call: TRBV9; j_call: TRBJ2-5; d_call: TRBD2; clone_size: -
cdr3_aa: CASSVGTEAFF; cdr3_nt: TGTGCCAGCAGTGTGGGCACTGAAGCTTTCTTT; v_call: TRBV25-1; j_call: TRBJ1-1; d_call: -; clone_size: -
cdr3_aa: CASSPGPSAYEQYF; cdr3_nt: TGTGCCAGCTCACCCGGGCCTTCGGCCTACGAGCAGTACTTC; v_call: TRBV18; j_call: TRBJ2-7; d_call: -; clone_size: -
cdr3_aa: CASSTGGWRGYTF; cdr3_nt: TGTGCCAGCAGCACAGGGGGCTGGCGAGGCTACACCTTC; v_call: TRBV5-6; j_call: TRBJ1-2; d_call: TRBD1; clone_size: -
cdr3_aa: CASDDANTEAFF; cdr3_nt: TGTGCCAGCGATGACGCAAACACTGAAGCTTTCTTT; v_call: TRBV7-9; j_call: TRBJ1-1; d_call: -; clone_size: -
cdr3_aa: CATRGTGDNSPLHF; cdr3_nt: TGTGCCACACGGGGGACAGGGGATAATTCACCCCTCCACTTT; v_call: TRBV6-5; j_call: TRBJ1-6; d_call: TRBD1; clone_size: few
cdr3_aa: CASSQVGQNTGELFF; cdr3_nt: TGTGCCAGCAGCCAAGTGGGACAAAACACCGGGGAGCTGTTTTTT; v_call: TRBV7-3; j_call: TRBJ2-2; d_call: -; clone_size: -
cdr3_aa: CASSFTGPGANVLTF; cdr3_nt: TGTGCCAGCAGCTTTACAGGGCCTGGGGCCAACGTCCTGACTTTC; v_call: TRBV7-3; j_call: TRBJ2-6; d_call: -; clone_size: -
cdr3_aa: CASSDLQYGQGSRSSYNEQFF; cdr3_nt: TGTGCCAGCAGTGATTTGCAGTATGGACAGGGGTCTCGTAGCTCCTACAATGAGCAGTTCTTC; v_call: TRBV2; j_call: TRBJ2-1; d_call: TRBD1; clone_size: once
cdr3_aa: CSVSTGTGGSQPQHF; cdr3_nt: TGCAGCGTCTCAACCGGGACAGGGGGGAGTCAGCCCCAGCATTTT; v_call: TRBV29-1; j_call: TRBJ1-5; d_call: TRBD1; clone_size: -
cdr3_aa: CASRVGRGFSDTQYF; cdr3_nt: TGCGCCAGCAGGGTGGGCAGGGGATTCTCAGATACGCAGTATTTT; v_call: TRBV10-2; j_call: TRBJ2-3; d_call: -; clone_size: -
cdr3_aa: CATSRGGSYNEQFF; cdr3_nt: TGTGCCACCAGCAGGGGAGGTTCCTACAATGAGCAGTTCTTC; v_call: TRBV15; j_call: TRBJ2-1; d_call: -; clone_size: -
cdr3_aa: CASSPTGAQGGYTF; cdr3_nt: TGTGCCAGCTCACCTACGGGGGCGCAGGGTGGCTACACCTTC; v_call: TRBV18; j_call: TRBJ1-2; d_call: -; clone_size: -
cdr3_aa: CASSRGSVLGRNSPLHF; cdr3_nt: TGCGCCAGCAGCCGGGGGTCGGTATTGGGGAGGAATTCACCCCTCCACTTT; v_call: TRBV5-1; j_call: TRBJ1-6; d_call: -; clone_size: -
cdr3_aa: CASSFQGSSYEQYF; cdr3_nt: TGTGCCAGCAGTTTTCAGGGTTCCTCCTACGAGCAGTACTTC; v_call: TRBV27; j_call: TRBJ2-7; d_call: -; clone_size: once
cdr3_aa: CASSEYNTEAFF; cdr3_nt: TGTGCCAGCAGTGAATACAACACTGAAGCTTTCTTT; v_call: TRBV25-1; j_call: TRBJ1-1; d_call: -; clone_size: few
cdr3_aa: CASSQFTGLSTDTQYF; cdr3_nt: TGCGCCAGCAGCCAATTTACGGGATTAAGCACAGATACGCAGTATTTT; v_call: TRBV4-3; j_call: TRBJ2-3; d_call: -; clone_size: once
cdr3_aa: CASTFRGGDVAYEQYF; cdr3_nt: TGTGCCAGCACCTTCAGGGGGGGCGATGTAGCCTACGAGCAGTACTTC; v_call: TRBV27; j_call: TRBJ2-7; d_call: -; clone_size: -
cdr3_aa: CASSLDNQPQHF; cdr3_nt: TGTGCCAGCAGCTTAGATAATCAGCCCCAGCATTTT; v_call: TRBV7-9; j_call: TRBJ1-5; d_call: -; clone_size: -